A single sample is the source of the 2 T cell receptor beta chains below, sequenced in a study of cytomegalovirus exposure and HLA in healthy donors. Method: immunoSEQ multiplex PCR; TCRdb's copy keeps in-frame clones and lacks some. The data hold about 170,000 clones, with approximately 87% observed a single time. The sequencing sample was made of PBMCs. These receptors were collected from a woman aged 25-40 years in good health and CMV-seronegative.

The CDR3 spells CASSQEEGGGDEQYF. The CDR3 nucleotides read TGTGCCAGCAGCCAAGAAGAAGGCGGGGGAGACGAGCAGTACTTC. The gene calls are TRBV4-2 and TRBJ2-7; TRBD2 agrees at 7 bases. With V trimmed by 0 bases and J by 5 bases, 7 bases remained unmatched. This CDR3 comprises 15 residues. CDR1 LGHNA and CDR2 YNFKEQ come from the germline V gene.

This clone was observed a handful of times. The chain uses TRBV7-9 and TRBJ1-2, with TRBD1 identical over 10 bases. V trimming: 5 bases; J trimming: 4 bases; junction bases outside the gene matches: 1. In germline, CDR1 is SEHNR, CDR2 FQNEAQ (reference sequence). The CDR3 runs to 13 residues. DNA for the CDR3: TGTGCCAGCAGCCGGACAGGGGGCTATGGCTACACCTTC. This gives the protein CASSRTGGYGYTF.